The rows below give T cell receptor beta chains drawn from one sample of a study of shared clonotypes between healthy human individuals. Assay: immunoSEQ multiplex PCR; the TCRdb copy retains only in-frame clones and omits some. This table has about 2.3 million clones, 90% to 95% appearing once. Source material: naive CD4+ T cells from PBMCs. The receptors derive from a man aged 18 to 29 in good health. Some clones in this sample may be carry-over from other donors' samples. Each CDR3 is given with its conserved first and last residue. D genes are given only for firm matches. Expanded clones are given a class, and other clones once, few, many or no size at all.

>TRBV19|15|NA|TRBJ2-1|TRBD1
TGTGCCAGTAGTAAGGACAGGGGGCCCTACAATGAGCAGTTCTTC
CASSKDRGPYNEQFF
>TRBV7-7|17|NA|TRBJ2-7|NA
TGTGCCAGCAGCTTAGTCATGGGAGGACCACCCTCCTACGAGCAGTACTTC
CASSLVMGGPPSYEQYF
>TRBV10-3|16|NA|TRBJ2-1|NA
TGTGCCATCAGTGACTCAACAGGGAGGACCTACAATGAGCAGTTCTTC
CAISDSTGRTYNEQFF
>TRBV5-4|12|NA|TRBJ2-1|NA
TGTGCCACCTCACTGGAGGGGAATGAGCAGTTCTTC
CATSLEGNEQFF
>TRBV11-2|14|NA|TRBJ1-1|TRBD1
TGTGCCAGCCGGACGGACAGGGGGCCCACTGAAGCTTTCTTT
CASRTDRGPTEAFF
>TRBV5-6|14|NA|TRBJ1-2|NA
TGTGCCAGCAGCTTCGTTAGGGCCAACTATGGCTACACCTTC
CASSFVRANYGYTF
>TRBV6-1|13|NA|TRBJ1-1|NA
TGTGCCAGCAGTGAGAGACCGAGCACTGAAGCTTTCTTT
CASSERPSTEAFF
>TRBV5-1|15|NA|TRBJ2-5|NA
TGCGCCAGCAGCTCGGTCGACAGCATACAAGAGACCCAGTACTTC
CASSSVDSIQETQYF
>TRBV5-1|17|NA|TRBJ2-3|NA
TGCGCCAGCAGCTTGGTGCACAGGGTTGGGCGCACAGATACGCAGTATTTT
CASSLVHRVGRTDTQYF
>TRBV5-8|15|NA|TRBJ1-4|NA
TGTGCCAGCAGCCCTGAGGCAAGAACTAATGAAAAACTGTTTTTT
CASSPEARTNEKLFF
>TRBV4-1|17|NA|TRBJ1-3|TRBD1
TGCGCCAGCAGCCACCCCCAGGTAGGGGGCACTGGAAACACCATATATTTT
CASSHPQVGGTGNTIYF
>TRBV28|13|NA|TRBJ1-4|NA
TGTGCCAGCACGGACTATAGAACGGAAAAACTGTTTTTT
CASTDYRTEKLFF
>TRBV14|15|NA|TRBJ2-7|NA
TGTGCCAGCAGCCAAGGGGGCAGGGTCTGGGAAGAGCAGTACTTC
CASSQGGRVWEEQYF
>TRBV15|14|NA|TRBJ1-1|NA
TGTGCCACCAGCAGAGTCCACAGGGTCCCTGAAGCTTTCTTT
CATSRVHRVPEAFF
>TRBV6-1|15|NA|TRBJ2-2|NA
TGTGCCAGCAGCCTTACCGATTGGGACACCGGGGAGCTGTTTTTT
CASSLTDWDTGELFF
>TRBV28|15|NA|TRBJ2-7|NA
TGTGCCAGCACTTTTCCGGGTCTCAGTGGTAACGAGCAGTACTTC
CASTFPGLSGNEQYF
>TRBV19|16|NA|TRBJ1-5|TRBD1
TGTGCCAGTAGTGTCCTTGGGACAGGGTACATCCAGCCCCAGCATTTT
CASSVLGTGYIQPQHF
>TRBV11-2|14|NA|TRBJ2-1|NA
TGTGCCAGCAGCTTAGACCGGTCCTTGGCAACGGGGTTCTTC
CASSLDRSLATGFF
>TRBV5-4|15|NA|TRBJ2-1|NA
TGTGCCAGCAGCTTGTCGGGGAGCTCCTACAATGAGCAGTTCTTC
CASSLSGSSYNEQFF
>TRBV29-1|13|NA|TRBJ2-7|NA
TGCAGCGTCGCCAGGTCCTTATCCTACGAGCAGTACTTC
CSVARSLSYEQYF
>TRBV4-3|14|NA|TRBJ1-2|NA
TGCGCCAGCAGCCAAGGCCCCAGCTACTATGGCTACACCTTC
CASSQGPSYYGYTF
>TRBV19|14|NA|TRBJ1-3|NA
TGTGCCAGCACCAAAGCCAGCTCTGGAAACACCATATATTTT
CASTKASSGNTIYF
>TRBV5-1|14|NA|TRBJ2-5|NA
TGCGCCAGCAGCTTGGAGGGGCGTGGAGAGACCCAGTACTTC
CASSLEGRGETQYF
>TRBV19|16|NA|TRBJ1-3|NA
TGTGCCAGTAGTATTAATCCAATCGCGTCCGGAAACACCATATATTTT
CASSINPIASGNTIYF
>TRBV5-6|13|few|TRBJ1-2|NA
TGTGCCAGCAGCTTGCCACTAGGTGTAGGCTACACCTTC
CASSLPLGVGYTF
>TRBV5-1|16|NA|TRBJ1-1|NA
TGCGCCAGCAGCTTGTGGCAGGGGAGGGCAAACACTGAAGCTTTCTTT
CASSLWQGRANTEAFF
>TRBV6-6|15|NA|TRBJ1-2|NA
TGTGCCAGCAGTTACCTACAGGGAACTAACTATGGCTACACCTTC
CASSYLQGTNYGYTF
>TRBV28|14|NA|TRBJ1-1|NA
TGTGCCAGCAGTTTATGGGGCCCGAACACTGAAGCTTTCTTT
CASSLWGPNTEAFF
>TRBV6-6|15|once|TRBJ2-3|TRBD2
TGTGCCAGCAGTTACTCGGGGGGGAGCACAGATACGCAGTATTTT
CASSYSGGSTDTQYF
>TRBV6-1|12|NA|TRBJ2-5|NA
TGTGCCAGCGGGACCTTAGGGGAGACCCAGTACTTC
CASGTLGETQYF
>TRBV5-4|14|NA|TRBJ2-3|NA
TGTGCCAGCAGCTCTGAGGGAAGCACAGATACGCAGTATTTT
CASSSEGSTDTQYF
>TRBV11-2|16|NA|TRBJ2-1|NA
TGTGCCAGCAGCTCGACAACAGCTGACTCCTACAATGAGCAGTTCTTC
CASSSTTADSYNEQFF
>TRBV7-2|14|NA|TRBJ2-1|TRBD2
TGTGCCAGCAAGGGTGGGAGGGCCTACAATGAGCAGTTCTTC
CASKGGRAYNEQFF
>TRBV5-4|16|NA|TRBJ1-1|NA
TGTGCCAGCAGCTTAGGTCAAAGAACCCAGAACACTGAAGCTTTCTTT
CASSLGQRTQNTEAFF
>TRBV6-6|15|NA|TRBJ1-1|TRBD1
TGTGCCAGCAGTTACTCCGGCCAGGGGGGAACTGAAGCTTTCTTT
CASSYSGQGGTEAFF
>TRBV6-5|12|once|TRBJ1-2|NA
TGTGCCAGCAGTTACCGGGGGGATGGCTACACCTTC
CASSYRGDGYTF
>TRBV7-3|15|once|TRBJ2-1|TRBD2
TGTGCCAGCAGCTTATCGTCTAGCGGGTACAATGAGCAGTTCTTC
CASSLSSSGYNEQFF
>TRBV5-8|13|NA|TRBJ2-7|TRBD1
TGTGCCAGCAACAGGGGGTGGGCCTACGAGCAGTACTTC
CASNRGWAYEQYF
>TRBV11-1|15|NA|TRBJ2-4|NA
TGTGCCAGCAGCACCCCGGGGGGCGGCAAAAACATTCAGTACTTC
CASSTPGGGKNIQYF
>TRBV9|14|NA|TRBJ2-3|TRBD1
TGTGCCACCGACAGGGGGGGAAGCACAGATACGCAGTATTTT
CATDRGGSTDTQYF
>TRBV6-1|13|NA|TRBJ2-7|NA
TGTGCCAGCAGTGGGCCCCCGTTCGGCGAGCAGTACTTC
CASSGPPFGEQYF
>TRBV6-5|14|once|TRBJ1-5|NA
TGTGCCATCAGTGAGTCGGGGAGCAATCAGCCCCAGCATTTT
CAISESGSNQPQHF
>TRBV7-3|14|NA|TRBJ2-2|NA
TGTGCCAGCAGCTTCGGCCAAGGCCCCGGGGAGCTGTTTTTT
CASSFGQGPGELFF
>TRBV15|14|NA|TRBJ2-7|NA
TGTGCCACCAGCAGGGGAGCGTGGGGGTACGAGCAGTACTTC
CATSRGAWGYEQYF
>TRBV21-1|17|NA|TRBJ2-7|NA
TGTGCCAGCAGCAAAGAGCGGGCGGGAGGGGAAGCCTACGAGCAGTACTTC
CASSKERAGGEAYEQYF
>TRBV4-1|17|once|TRBJ1-5|NA
TGCGCCAGCAGCCAAGCGGTCAAAGTGCGGGTCAATCAGCCCCAGCATTTT
CASSQAVKVRVNQPQHF
>TRBV7-9|17|NA|TRBJ2-3|TRBD1
TGTGCCAGCAGCTTTTTATTTCGGGCAGGGGGCGCGGATACGCAGTATTTT
CASSFLFRAGGADTQYF
>TRBV6-1|14|NA|TRBJ1-4|TRBD1
TGTGCCAGCAGCCGGACAGGCGGTAATGAAAAACTGTTTTTT
CASSRTGGNEKLFF
>TRBV28|13|NA|TRBJ2-7|NA
TGTGCCAGCAGTTTGGGGGGCCTATACGAGCAGTACTTC
CASSLGGLYEQYF
>TRBV28|16|NA|TRBJ2-4|NA
TGTGCCAGCAGTTTACCCTTCGCGGCCGCCAAAAACATTCAGTACTTC
CASSLPFAAAKNIQYF
>TRBV5-1|16|NA|TRBJ2-3|NA
TGCGCCAGCAGCTTGGCCGTTGGGGGGCAAGGAGATACGCAGTATTTT
CASSLAVGGQGDTQYF
>TRBV7-2|13|NA|TRBJ2-5|NA
TGTGCCAGCAGCTTAGATTTTTCGCGGGATCAGTACTTC
CASSLDFSRDQYF
>TRBV5-1|14|NA|TRBJ1-1|NA
TGCGCCAGCAGCGGGGGAGGAGGGAGCACTGAAGCTTTCTTT
CASSGGGGSTEAFF
>TRBV5-6|16|NA|TRBJ1-3|TRBD1
TGTGCCAGCAGCTGGCAAGGGACAGGGGCCCTTGGCACCATATATTTT
CASSWQGTGALGTIYF
>TRBV5-5|13|NA|TRBJ2-7|NA
TGTGCCAGCAGCTTGGTTGACAGCTACGAGCAGTACTTC
CASSLVDSYEQYF
>TRBV20-1|10|NA|TRBJ2-1|NA
TGCAGTGCTCTAGGCAATGAGCAGTTCTTC
CSALGNEQFF